A selection of T cell receptor beta chains follows, all from one sample in a study of cytomegalovirus exposure and HLA in healthy donors. Only in-frame clones appear in the TCRdb table, and some are missing; sequencing was by immunoSEQ multiplex PCR. The sample includes 150,000 to 200,000 clones, approximately 90% of them seen just once. Sequencing was carried out using PBMCs. These receptors all stem from a woman aged 25 to 39 in good health and CMV-seronegative. Both conserved end residues are part of each CDR3. A D gene is named only where the DNA matches it firmly. A clone size is listed for some rows: how often the clone was seen (once, few, many), or a class if it is expanded.

v_call,j_call,d_call,clone_size,cdr3_length,cdr3_aa,cdr3_nt
TRBV27,TRBJ2-1,TRBD2,-,16,CASSLLTSGNYNEQFF,TGTGCCAGCAGTCTACTGACTAGCGGGAACTACAATGAGCAGTTCTTC
TRBV19,TRBJ1-5,TRBD1,few,15,CASSMQQGAGQPQHF,TGTGCCAGTAGTATGCAACAGGGGGCAGGACAGCCCCAGCATTTT
TRBV6-7,TRBJ2-1,-,-,14,CASSYWQGRDEQFF,TGTGCCAGCAGTTACTGGCAGGGTAGGGATGAGCAGTTCTTC
TRBV5-1,TRBJ2-1,-,-,20,CASSPRTGNLAGSSYNEQFF,TGCGCCAGCAGCCCCCGGACAGGAAACTTAGCGGGGAGCTCCTACAATGAGCAGTTCTTC
TRBV27,TRBJ2-7,-,-,13,CASSLSPLYEQYF,TGTGCCAGCAGTCTCTCTCCCCTCTACGAGCAGTACTTC
TRBV5-6,TRBJ2-5,-,once,14,CASSFGQGVETQYF,TGTGCCAGCAGCTTTGGCCAAGGGGTCGAGACCCAGTACTTC
TRBV12-2,TRBJ2-7,-,-,15,CASRFGTSFSYEQYF,TGTGCAAGTCGCTTTGGGACTTCCTTCTCCTACGAGCAGTACTTC
TRBV27,TRBJ2-1,TRBD2,-,16,CASSLSIAGGYNEQFF,TGTGCCAGCAGTTTATCGATAGCGGGGGGGTACAATGAGCAGTTCTTC
TRBV28,TRBJ2-7,-,-,14,CASSTTGTSYEQYF,TGTGCCAGCAGTACAACCGGGACTTCCTACGAGCAGTACTTC
TRBV15,TRBJ1-5,-,-,12,CATSEREQPQHF,TGTGCCACCAGCGAGCGCGAACAGCCCCAGCATTTT
TRBV27,TRBJ1-2,-,-,15,CASRPDRASNYGYTF,TGTGCCAGCAGACCGGACAGAGCCTCTAACTATGGCTACACCTTC
TRBV6-5,TRBJ2-7,TRBD1,-,16,CASSSPGTGWDYEQYF,TGTGCCAGCAGTTCCCCCGGGACAGGGTGGGACTACGAGCAGTACTTC
TRBV9,TRBJ1-3,TRBD1,-,17,CASSATRTGGGGNTIYF,TGTGCCAGCAGCGCTACAAGGACAGGGGGAGGAGGAAACACCATATATTTT
TRBV11-2,TRBJ2-7,-,-,14,CASSLVASSVEQYF,TGTGCCAGCAGCTTAGTGGCTAGCTCTGTCGAGCAGTACTTC
TRBV7-2,TRBJ1-2,TRBD1,-,15,CASSLDSGTVYGYTF,TGTGCCAGCAGCTTAGATTCAGGGACAGTCTATGGCTACACCTTC
TRBV6-1,TRBJ1-2,TRBD1,-,13,CASSVQGNYGYTF,TGTGCCAGCAGTGTACAGGGGAACTATGGCTACACCTTC
TRBV4-3,TRBJ1-3,-,few,18,CASSQEPGGAVAGNTIYF,TGCGCCAGCAGCCAAGAACCTGGGGGGGCAGTCGCTGGAAACACCATATATTTT
TRBV7-2,TRBJ1-2,-,-,14,CASSLGQPNYGYTF,TGTGCCAGCAGCCTTGGACAGCCTAACTATGGCTACACCTTC
TRBV28,TRBJ1-5,-,-,15,CASSRYTGGNQPQHF,TGTGCCAGCAGTCGTTATACAGGAGGCAATCAGCCCCAGCATTTT
TRBV5-4,TRBJ2-5,TRBD2,-,17,CASSSISNSGDRETQYF,TGTGCCAGCAGCTCCATTAGCAATAGCGGGGATAGGGAGACCCAGTACTTC
TRBV4-1,TRBJ1-6,-,-,13,CASSQDGGTPLHF,TGCGCCAGCAGCCAAGACGGAGGGACACCCCTCCACTTT
TRBV18,TRBJ2-7,-,-,14,CASSPRRQGNEQYF,TGTGCCAGCTCACCACGGCGGCAGGGGAACGAGCAGTACTTC
TRBV9,TRBJ2-1,TRBD2,few,17,CASSFRLAGGRYNEQFF,TGTGCCAGCAGCTTCCGACTAGCGGGAGGGAGGTACAATGAGCAGTTCTTC
TRBV5-4,TRBJ2-3,-,-,15,CASSLAARGTDTQYF,TGTGCCAGCAGCTTGGCGGCGCGGGGCACAGATACGCAGTATTTT
TRBV2,TRBJ2-5,TRBD1,-,12,CASNRGQETQYF,TGTGCCAGCAACAGGGGACAAGAGACCCAGTACTTC
TRBV2,TRBJ2-4,TRBD1,-,15,CASSALGQGRNIQYF,TGTGCCAGCAGTGCTCTCGGACAGGGAAGAAACATTCAGTACTTC
TRBV6-5,TRBJ2-7,-,-,13,CASSTTRSYEQYF,TGTGCCAGCAGTACTACAAGAAGTTACGAGCAGTACTTC
TRBV7-8,TRBJ1-2,-,-,14,CASSLAPGIGGYTF,TGTGCCAGCAGCTTAGCTCCGGGGATAGGCGGCTACACCTTC
TRBV19,TRBJ1-5,-,-,15,CASPSGGKGGQPQHF,TGTGCCAGTCCCAGTGGCGGGAAAGGAGGTCAGCCCCAGCATTTT
TRBV6-5,TRBJ1-5,TRBD1,-,15,CASKADRGGNQPQHF,TGTGCCAGCAAGGCGGACAGGGGTGGAAATCAGCCCCAGCATTTT
TRBV7-2,TRBJ2-7,-,-,15,CASRTGQPGSYEQYF,TGTGCCAGCAGGACCGGACAGCCCGGTTCCTACGAGCAGTACTTC
TRBV6-1,TRBJ1-2,TRBD1,once,15,CASSEVTGGSYGYTF,TGTGCCAGCAGTGAAGTGACAGGGGGCAGCTATGGCTACACCTTC
TRBV2,TRBJ2-3,TRBD1,-,14,CASSERTGTDTQYF,TGTGCCAGCAGTGAAAGGACAGGGACAGATACGCAGTATTTT
TRBV5-1,TRBJ2-7,TRBD1,-,15,CASSLGQGSSYEQYF,TGCGCCAGCAGCTTGGGACAGGGGAGCTCCTACGAGCAGTACTTC
TRBV27,TRBJ1-2,-,-,13,CASSLGGAGGYTF,TGTGCCAGCAGTTTAGGGGGGGCGGGTGGCTACACCTTT
TRBV18,TRBJ2-7,TRBD1,-,14,CASFRTGVTYEQYF,TGTGCCAGCTTTCGGACAGGCGTTACCTACGAGCAGTACTTC
TRBV5-1,TRBJ2-1,TRBD2,-,16,CASSLGSGRGSGEQFF,TGCGCCAGCAGCTTGGGTAGCGGGAGGGGCAGTGGTGAGCAGTTCTTC
TRBV18,TRBJ1-2,TRBD1,-,14,CASSPGTGNYGYTF,TGTGCCAGCTCACCGGGGACAGGAAACTATGGCTACACCTTC
TRBV19,TRBJ1-2,-,-,16,CASSHPGEDARGGYTF,TGTGCCAGTAGTCACCCCGGGGAGGACGCCCGCGGGGGCTACACCTTC
TRBV4-1,TRBJ1-1,-,-,18,CASSQTGGQFRMNTEAFF,TGCGCCAGCAGCCAAACCGGCGGACAGTTTAGAATGAACACTGAAGCTTTCTTT
TRBV5-6,TRBJ1-5,TRBD1,-,13,CASSETGAPTQHF,TGTGCCAGCAGCGAAACAGGGGCACCGACCCAGCATTTT
TRBV9,TRBJ1-5,-,-,14,CASSPQPSNQPQHF,TGTGCCAGCAGCCCACAGCCAAGCAATCAGCCCCAGCATTTT
TRBV19,TRBJ2-7,TRBD2,-,16,CASSMGSGLAGGWQYF,TGTGCCAGTAGTATGGGTTCAGGACTAGCGGGAGGATGGCAGTACTTC
TRBV7-9,TRBJ1-3,-,once,15,CASSSAGNSGNTIYF,TGTGCCAGCAGCTCGGCAGGGAACTCTGGAAACACCATATATTTT
TRBV7-2,TRBJ1-2,-,-,12,CASSLLSYGYTF,TGTGCCAGCAGCCTCCTCTCCTATGGCTACACCTTC
TRBV18,TRBJ2-2,-,-,15,CASSPEALNTGELFF,TGTGCCAGCTCACCGGAGGCCTTGAACACCGGGGAGCTGTTTTTT
TRBV28,TRBJ1-5,TRBD1,-,16,CASSLWGGQGDQPQHF,TGTGCCAGCAGTTTATGGGGTGGACAGGGAGATCAGCCCCAGCATTTT
TRBV19,TRBJ2-7,TRBD1,once,17,CASNPSAGTGGVYEQYF,TGTGCCAGTAATCCTTCGGCGGGGACAGGGGGAGTTTACGAGCAGTACTTC
TRBV7-9,TRBJ1-2,-,-,13,CASSQSLDSDYTF,TGTGCCAGCAGCCAATCATTGGACTCGGACTACACCTTC
TRBV13,TRBJ2-7,TRBD2,-,14,CASSPRGAPYEQYF,TGTGCCAGCAGCCCGCGGGGGGCCCCCTACGAGCAGTACTTC
TRBV12-5,TRBJ2-2,TRBD1,-,16,CASGAGTGTSTGELFF,TGTGCTAGTGGTGCGGGGACAGGGACGAGCACCGGGGAGCTGTTTTTT
TRBV7-8,TRBJ2-1,-,few,14,CASSLAAAGAGQFF,TGTGCCAGCAGCTTAGCGGCGGCGGGGGCTGGACAGTTCTTC
TRBV7-2,TRBJ1-5,-,-,13,CASSPGGNQPQHF,TGTGCCAGCAGCCCCGGAGGCAATCAGCCCCAGCATTTT
TRBV7-2,TRBJ1-2,-,-,13,CASSPDRYYGYTF,TGTGCCAGCAGCCCAGACAGGTACTATGGCTACACCTTC